Given below is one T cell receptor (beta chain) in context. Its antigen is still unknown. The record has no base qualities; no much larger clone is one base away. This record belongs to a study of T cell repertoires in cytomegalovirus infection (dated by TCRdb to between 2018 and 2020). In terms of the full investigation: The HLA type of each donor mattered for the analysis, because public TCR beta signatures pointed to carriage of CMV infection along with the matching HLA type.

Sequencing used an Illumina HiSeq 1500. TCRdb redid the processing of the public reads, applying fastp at Q25 and MiXCR, and retained in-frame beta chains. Each entry merges the rows of one CDR3 protein and shows their most common DNA and genes. Present in this sample are some 320,000 distinct CDR3 sequences, more than 8% of which were seen just once. About 4.5% of the sample belongs to the ten largest clones. Broader findings and caveats from the paper: In both this cohort and an independent roughly 350-donor cohort, the cumulative frequency of public TCR beta family members distinguished carriers of CMV infection plus the relevant HLA type. In the ex vivo response, HLA-C-restricted CMV-specific TCR beta clonotypes were dominant, and in two of eight donors the single most frequent clonotype came from this HLA-C-restricted group.

Counted from cysteine to phenylalanine, this CDR3 has 15 amino acids. Left in the record is the CDR3 DNA by itself, 45 bases read in frame from the first base. The V end gives up 2 bases and the J end 6 bases, leaving 9 bases in the junction not matched to a gene. Sequences LNHNV (CDR1) and YYDKDF (CDR2) are obtained from the germline V gene (reference sequence). The sequence links TRBV15 to TRBJ1-2; TRBD1 lines up with 7 middle nucleotides. Sample: PBMCs. This clonotype originated in a human donor in good health (CMV status not recorded). Some clones in this sample may be carry-over from other donors' samples. The DNA is TGTGCCACCAGCAGAACACCGGACAGGCTTGATGGCTACACCTTC. Protein translation: CATSRTPDRLDGYTF. The entire variable domain, with the stretches around the CDR3 drawn from the reference TRBV15 and TRBJ1-2 proteins, is DAMVIQNPRYQVTQFGKPVTLSCSQTLNHNVMYWYQQKSSQAPKLLFHYYDKDFNNEADTPDNFQSRRPNTSFCFLDIRSPGLGDTAMYLCATSRTPDRLDGYTFGSGTRLTVV.